A single sample gave rise to the 28 T cell receptor beta chains below, sequenced in a study of blood T cell repertoires in COVID-19. TCRdb's copy holds only in-frame clones and misses some; the assay was immunoSEQ multiplex PCR. The sample contains 150,000 to 200,000 clones, approximately 92% of which appear only once. The sequencing sample was made of peripheral blood. These receptors were taken from a woman aged 45-59 years with acute or convalescent COVID-19.

This chain joins TRBV6-2 or TRBV6-3 and TRBJ1-1, with 7 bases matching TRBD1. Trimming at V came to 2 bases and at J to 4 bases, leaving 10 bases not matched to a gene. This CDR3 has 16 amino acids. The germline V gene encodes CDR1 MNHEY and CDR2 SVGEGT. Written as DNA, the CDR3 is TGTGCCAGCAGTTACCCCATACAGGGGTGGGCCACTGAAGCTTTCTTT. Translating gives CASSYPIQGWATEAFF.

The chain joins TRBV12-3 or TRBV12-4 to TRBJ2-7, with 7 bases aligning to TRBD1. This CDR3 is built from 13 residues. Germline trimming cut 6 bases from V and 2 bases from J; bases unmatched to any gene: 4. CDR3 DNA: TGTGCCAGCAGGACAGGGCAAGCCTACGAGCAGTACTTC. Its translation: CASRTGQAYEQYF.

The chain has TRBV19 and TRBJ2-2, with TRBD1 identical over 7 bases. Trimming took 5 bases from V and 0 from J; bases not matched to a gene: 6. The CDR3 length is 16 residues. CDR1 is LNHDA and CDR2 is SQIVND in the germline V gene (reference sequence). Here the CDR3 reads CASSPTGTANTGELFF. The CDR3 DNA sequence: TGTGCCAGTAGTCCTACCGGGACAGCGAACACCGGGGAGCTGTTTTTT.

The rearrangement joins TRBV4-3 to TRBJ1-1, with 8 positions matching TRBD1. There are 16 residues in the CDR3. Germline V gives CDR1 LGHNA, CDR2 YSLEER. V trimming: 4 bases; J trimming: 1 base; junction bases outside the gene matches: 8. Written as DNA, the CDR3 is TGCGCCAGCAGCCTCAGTCCCGGGACAGGGAACACTGAAGCTTTCTTT. Amino acid sequence: CASSLSPGTGNTEAFF.

As regards this clone: This CDR3 is also generated by other DNA sequences in the sample. V gene TRBV29-1 combines with J gene TRBJ1-2; the match to TRBD1 covers 8 bases. CDR1 SQVTM and CDR2 ANQGSEA come from the germline V gene. V was clipped by 5 bases and J by 5 bases; unmatched bases: 4. CDR3 size: 12 residues. This chain's CDR3 is CSVPGGSYGYTF. The CDR3 DNA follows: TGCAGCGTTCCAGGGGGCTCATATGGCTACACCTTC. The whole variable domain, remainder taken from reference TRBV29-1 and TRBJ1-2, is SAVISQKPSRDICQRGTSLTIQCQVDSQVTMMFWYRQQPGQSLTLIATANQGSEATYESGFVIDKFPISRPNLTFSTLTVSNMSPEDSSIYLCSVPGGSYGYTFGSGTRLTVV.

J is TRBJ2-1 and V is TRBV27, with TRBD2 matching 11 bases. Germline V gives CDR1 MNHEY, CDR2 SMNVEV (reference sequence). The ends lost 3 bases at V and 5 bases at J; junction bases unmatched: 3. CDR3 length: 15 residues. As DNA, the CDR3 is TGTGCCAGCAGTTTTAGCGGGAGGGTCCACAATGAGCAGTTCTTC. Its protein product is CASSFSGRVHNEQFF.

V is TRBV27 and J is TRBJ1-1; possible D gene TRBD1, 5 bases. Germline V gene data show CDR1 as MNHEY and CDR2 as SMNVEV (reference sequence). The CDR3 is made up of 14 amino acids. Trimming removed 5 bases at V and 6 bases at J, with 16 bases between. CDR3 amino acids: CASSPLTGSPEAFF. The CDR3 nucleotides are TGTGCCAGCAGTCCTCTAACAGGTTCCCCTGAAGCTTTCTTT.

The chain is built from TRBV30 and TRBJ1-6; tentatively, D is TRBD1 (6 bases). This CDR3 is built from 13 residues. Germline CDR1 GTSNPN, CDR2 SVGIG (reference sequence). Trimming removed 7 bases from V and 13 bases from J, with 20 bases in between. CDR3 region: CASRGQVSSPLHF. The CDR3 DNA sequence: TGTGCCTCCCGGGGACAAGTATCGTCGCCCCTCCACTTT.

CDR3 bases: TGTGCCAGCAGCTTAGTTGGGGTGGGGACAGGGAATTACGAGCAGTACTTC. Protein: CASSLVGVGTGNYEQYF. This chain connects TRBV7-8 to TRBJ2-7, with 9 positions matching TRBD1. CDR3 length: 17 amino acids. Per the germline V gene, CDR1 is SGHVS and CDR2 is FQNEAQ. Trimming removed 1 base from V and 4 bases from J; junction bases left unmatched: 11.

J is TRBJ2-7 and V is TRBV28, with 8 positions matching TRBD1. Germline CDR1 MDHEN, CDR2 SYDVKM. V shed 6 bases and J 4 bases; nucleotides not matched to a gene: 17. CDR3 length equals 17 residues. The CDR3 sequence: CASSATGQGSAEYEQYF. CDR3 bases: TGTGCCAGCAGCGCTACTGGACAGGGCTCCGCGGAGTACGAGCAGTACTTC. Full variable domain (missing parts from reference TRBV28 and TRBJ2-7): DVKVTQSSRYLVKRTGEKVFLECVQDMDHENMFWYRQDPGLGLRLIYFSYDVKMKEKGDIPEGYSVSREKKERFSLILESASTNQTSMYLCASSATGQGSAEYEQYFGPGTRLTVT.

The V and J genes are TRBV9 and TRBJ1-2; D is unclear. Germline CDR1 reads SGDLS; CDR2 reads YYNGEE. This CDR3 has 15 residues. The V and J ends lost 0 bases and 4 bases respectively, with 13 bases between them. CDR3 in amino acids: CASSVGSLRFYGYTF. CDR3 nucleotide sequence: TGTGCCAGCAGCGTAGGGTCGCTAAGATTCTATGGCTACACCTTC.

The V and J genes are TRBV20-1 and TRBJ2-5; maybe TRBD1 (6 bases). The CDR3 loop spans 14 amino acids. Germline V gene lookup returns CDR1 DFQATT and CDR2 SNEGSKA (reference sequence). V lost 3 bases, J lost 0 bases, and 11 bases lay in between. CDR3 region: CSASGGPNQETQYF. CDR3 DNA sequence: TGCAGTGCTAGTGGGGGCCCGAACCAAGAGACCCAGTACTTC.

V gene TRBV19 combines with J gene TRBJ2-1; 11 bases fit TRBD1. From germline, CDR1 is LNHDA and CDR2 SQIVND (reference sequence). The CDR3 is 15 residues long. The V gene end was trimmed by 7 bases and the J gene end by 1 base; junction bases not matched to a gene: 3. The CDR3 is CASMGQGGSYNEQFF. The CDR3, as DNA: TGTGCCAGTATGGGACAGGGGGGTTCCTACAATGAGCAGTTCTTC.

The genes are TRBV11-2 and TRBJ1-1; 8 nucleotides align to TRBD1. This CDR3 is 15 amino acids long. V lost 5 bases, J lost 0 bases, and 5 bases stayed unmatched. In germline, CDR1 is SGHAT, CDR2 FQNNGV. CDR3 in amino acids: CASSTRQGLNTEAFF. CDR3 coding DNA: TGTGCCAGCAGCACCCGACAGGGGTTGAACACTGAAGCTTTCTTT. Variable domain in full (rest from reference TRBV11-2 and TRBJ1-1): EAGVAQSPRYKIIEKRQSVAFWCNPISGHATLYWYQQILGQGPKLLIQFQNNGVVDDSQLPKDRFSAERLKGVDSTLKIQPAKLEDSAVYLCASSTRQGLNTEAFFGQGTRLTVV.

V and J are TRBV19 and TRBJ1-1; D is perhaps TRBD1 (5 bases). The CDR3 sequence is 15 residues long. V lost 0 bases and J 7 bases, leaving 15 bases between the germline ends. Looked up from germline, CDR1 is LNHDA and CDR2 is SQIVND (reference sequence). CDR3 amino acids: CASSIDYTLRGEAFF. DNA of the CDR3: TGTGCCAGTAGTATAGATTACACCCTAAGGGGTGAAGCTTTCTTT.

This clone was seen only a few times. V gene TRBV6-6 combines with J gene TRBJ1-3; 8 nucleotides match TRBD1. Germline lookup yields CDR1 MNHNY and CDR2 SVGAGI (reference sequence). The CDR3 spans 16 residues. J lost 0 bases, V lost 5 bases, and 6 bases had no gene match. Here the CDR3 DNA reads TGTGCCAGCAGTGGTCCCGGGACAGGCTCTGGAAACACCATATATTTT. Protein product: CASSGPGTGSGNTIYF.

J is TRBJ1-2 and V is TRBV19; D perhaps matches TRBD1 (5 bases). Germline CDR1 is LNHDA and CDR2 is SQIVND (reference sequence). The CDR3 has 13 amino acids. V was clipped by 3 bases and J by 2 bases, with 7 bases between them. The CDR3 sequence is CASSMRGNYGYTF. DNA for the CDR3: TGTGCCAGTAGTATGCGGGGGAACTATGGCTACACCTTC.

V gene TRBV5-4 combines with J gene TRBJ1-2; no clear D gene. This CDR3 contains 15 residues. V gave up 2 bases and J gave up 4 bases, with 15 bases separating them. From germline, CDR1 is SGHNT and CDR2 YYREEE (reference sequence). The CDR3: CASSFPGGRSYGYTF. The CDR3, as DNA: TGTGCCAGCAGCTTTCCAGGTGGGCGAAGCTATGGCTACACCTTC.

For this clone: One end of the junction fails to match germline, which may point to a read error. The rearrangement links TRBV6-5 to TRBJ1-1; tentatively, D is TRBD1 (6 bases). The CDR3 sequence is 13 residues long. Per the germline V gene, CDR1 is MNHEY and CDR2 is SVGAGI. CDR3 sequence reads: CASSRGGNSEAFF. In DNA form, the CDR3 reads TGTGCCAGCAGTAGGGGGGGGAACAGTGAAGCTTTCTTT.

The chain is built from TRBV7-9 and TRBJ1-4; D might be TRBD1 (5 bases). The germline CDR1 and CDR2 sequences are SEHNR and FQNEAQ (reference sequence). The CDR3 is 15 residues long. The V and J ends lost 5 bases and 5 bases respectively, with 15 bases between them. CDR3 nucleotides: TGTGCCAGCAGCGCTACGACAGAGCCCAATGAAAAACTGTTTTTT. Protein: CASSATTEPNEKLFF. The whole variable domain, filled in from reference TRBV7-9 and TRBJ1-4, reads DTGVSQNPRHKITKRGQNVTFRCDPISEHNRLYWYRQTLGQGPEFLTYFQNEAQLEKSRLLSDRFSAERPKGSFSTLEIQRTEQGDSAMYLCASSATTEPNEKLFFGSGTQLSVL.

J is TRBJ1-1 and V is TRBV2, with a tentative D call TRBD1 (5 bases). CDR1 SNHLY and CDR2 FYNNEI come from the germline V gene. Trimming shortened V by 4 bases and J by 5 bases, and 14 bases separated the two germline ends. CDR3 length: 14 residues. CDR3 bases: TGTGCCAGCAGTGCACGGAGGGGAGGAACTGAAGCTTTCTTT. This codes for CASSARRGGTEAFF.

This chain connects TRBV5-4 to TRBJ2-7; 8 bases are a match to TRBD1. CDR3 length equals 16 residues. The V segment lost 0 bases and the J segment 0 bases; nucleotides outside the gene matches: 5. Germline values: CDR1 SGHNT, CDR2 YYREEE (reference sequence). Here the CDR3 reads CASSLGGDRTSYEQYF. The CDR3 nucleotides read TGTGCCAGCAGCTTGGGTGGGGACAGGACCTCCTACGAGCAGTACTTC.

This chain links TRBV5-1 with TRBJ1-1, with D hard to call. Trimming left V 1 base short and J 1 base short, with 11 bases between. The CDR3 has 15 residues. Germline lookup yields CDR1 SGHRS and CDR2 YFSETQ. CDR3 amino acids: CASSLRGLENTEAFF. The CDR3 DNA sequence: TGCGCCAGCAGCTTGCGAGGATTGGAGAACACTGAAGCTTTCTTT.

The chain recombines TRBV10-3 with TRBJ1-2; 10 bases map to TRBD1. The CDR3 has 15 amino acids. Germline V gene data show CDR1 as ENHRY and CDR2 as SYGVKD. V dropped 4 bases and J dropped 6; count of bases not matched to a gene: 8. CDR3: CAISADRGLSNGYTF. CDR3 nucleotide sequence: TGTGCCATCAGTGCAGACAGGGGGCTGAGTAATGGCTACACCTTC.

This chain uses TRBV6-1 with TRBJ2-3; tentative D call: TRBD2 (5 bases). Deletions cut 2 bases from V and 6 bases from J, with 21 bases between. Per germline, CDR1 MNHNS and CDR2 SASEGT. The CDR3 loop spans 17 amino acids. CDR3 sequence reads: CASSEWAGRPRVDTQYF. The CDR3 DNA follows: TGTGCCAGCAGTGAATGGGCCGGAAGGCCGAGGGTGGATACGCAGTATTTT.

V gene TRBV19 combines with J gene TRBJ2-1; D call uncertain. The CDR3 has 16 residues. Germline V lookup: CDR1 LNHDA, CDR2 SQIVND (reference sequence). The V gene lost 3 bases and the J gene lost 5 bases, with 17 bases spanning the gap. The CDR3 region has the DNA TGTGCCAGTAGTATCACTCATCTGGAGCTCCACAATGAGCAGTTCTTC. Translating gives CASSITHLELHNEQFF.

V gene TRBV7-2 combines with J gene TRBJ1-1; perhaps TRBD1 as D (6 bases). Germline V gene sequence: CDR1 SGHTA, CDR2 FQGNSA. This CDR3 contains 13 residues. V gave up 4 bases and J gave up 11 bases, with 17 bases separating them. In nucleotides, the CDR3 is TGTGCCAGCAGCTCGTCTTACAGGGATACGGCTTTCTTT. Its protein product is CASSSSYRDTAFF.

CDR3 bases: TGCGCCAGCAGCCAGCTACCCACCGATTCTGATGAGCAGTTCTTC. Amino acid sequence: CASSQLPTDSDEQFF. The chain carries TRBV4-1 and TRBJ2-1; D not certain. The CDR3 extends over 15 amino acids. Trimming removed 3 bases at V and 8 bases at J, with 17 bases between. Germline-derived CDR1 and CDR2 are MGHRA and YSYEKL.